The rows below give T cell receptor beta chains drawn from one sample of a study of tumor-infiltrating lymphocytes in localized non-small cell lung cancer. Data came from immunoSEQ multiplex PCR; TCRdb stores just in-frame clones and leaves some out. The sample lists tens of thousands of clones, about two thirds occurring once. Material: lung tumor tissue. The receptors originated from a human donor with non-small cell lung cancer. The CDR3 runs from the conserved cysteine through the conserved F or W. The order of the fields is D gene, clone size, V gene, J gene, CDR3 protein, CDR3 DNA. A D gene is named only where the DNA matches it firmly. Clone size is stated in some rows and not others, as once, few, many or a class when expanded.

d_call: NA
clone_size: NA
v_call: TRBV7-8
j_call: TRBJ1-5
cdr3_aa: CASSPMGGVNQPQHF
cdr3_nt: TGTGCCAGCAGCCCCATGGGGGGAGTCAATCAGCCCCAGCATTTT

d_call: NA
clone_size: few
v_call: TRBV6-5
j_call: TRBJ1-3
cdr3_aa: CASSSPGNTIYF
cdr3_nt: TGTGCCAGCAGTTCCCCTGGAAACACCATATATTTT

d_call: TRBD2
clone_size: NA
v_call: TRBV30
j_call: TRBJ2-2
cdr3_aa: CAWSISGSYTGELFF
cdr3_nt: TGTGCCTGGAGTATAAGCGGGAGCTACACCGGGGAGCTGTTTTTT

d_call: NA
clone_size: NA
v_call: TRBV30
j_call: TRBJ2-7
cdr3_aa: CAWVPTGISYEQYF
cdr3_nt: TGTGCCTGGGTACCGACAGGAATCTCCTACGAGCAGTACTTC

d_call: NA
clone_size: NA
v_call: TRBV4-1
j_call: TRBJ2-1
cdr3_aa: CASSQDTFSYNEQFF
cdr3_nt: TGCGCCAGCAGCCAAGACACCTTCTCCTACAATGAGCAGTTCTTC

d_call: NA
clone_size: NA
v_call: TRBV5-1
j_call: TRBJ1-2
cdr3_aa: CASSLEGLGLFGYTF
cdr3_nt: TGCGCCAGCAGCTTGGAAGGACTTGGTCTGTTTGGCTACACCTTC

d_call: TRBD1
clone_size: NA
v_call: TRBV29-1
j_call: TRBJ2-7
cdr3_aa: CSGTVRSGQGISSYEQYF
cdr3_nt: TGCAGCGGCACCGTTCGTTCGGGACAGGGAATTTCCTCCTACGAGCAGTACTTC

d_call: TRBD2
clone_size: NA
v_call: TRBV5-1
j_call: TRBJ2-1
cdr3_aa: CASSRSGTSGDNEQFF
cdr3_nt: TGCGCCAGCAGCCGATCCGGGACTAGCGGCGATAATGAGCAGTTCTTC

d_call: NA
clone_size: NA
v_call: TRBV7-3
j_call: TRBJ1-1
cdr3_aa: CASSLGPLNTEAFF
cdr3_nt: TGTGCCAGCAGCCTCGGACCCTTGAACACTGAAGCTTTCTTT

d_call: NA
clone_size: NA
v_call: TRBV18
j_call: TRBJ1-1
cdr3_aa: CASSPQGKFIEAFF
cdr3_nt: TGTGCCAGCTCACCGCAGGGGAAGTTTATTGAAGCTTTCTTT

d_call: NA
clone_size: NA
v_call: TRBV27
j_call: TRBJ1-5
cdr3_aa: CASSPGGRVVQPQHF
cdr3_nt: TGTGCCAGCAGTCCCGGGGGGAGGGTAGTCCAACCCCAGCATTTT

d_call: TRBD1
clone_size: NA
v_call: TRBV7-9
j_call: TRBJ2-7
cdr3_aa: CASSLGQGLDYEQYF
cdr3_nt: TGTGCCAGCAGCTTAGGACAGGGTTTGGACTACGAGCAGTACTTC

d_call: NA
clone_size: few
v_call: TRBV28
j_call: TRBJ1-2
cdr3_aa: CASRQANYGYTF
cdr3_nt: TGTGCCAGCCGACAGGCTAACTATGGCTACACCTTC

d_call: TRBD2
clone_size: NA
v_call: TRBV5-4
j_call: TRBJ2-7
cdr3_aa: CASSSSGLAGVSSYEQYF
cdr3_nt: TGTGCCAGCAGCTCCTCAGGACTAGCGGGAGTCAGCTCCTACGAGCAGTACTTC

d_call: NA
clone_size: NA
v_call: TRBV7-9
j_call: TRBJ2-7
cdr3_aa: CASSLVLFEQYF
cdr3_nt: TGTGCCAGCAGCTTAGTTCTTTTCGAGCAGTACTTC

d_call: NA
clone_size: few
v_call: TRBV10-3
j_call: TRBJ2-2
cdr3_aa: CAITPANTGELFF
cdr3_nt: TGTGCCATCACGCCTGCGAACACCGGGGAGCTGTTTTTT

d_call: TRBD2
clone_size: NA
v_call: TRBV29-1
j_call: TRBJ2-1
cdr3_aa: CSVEGASGSIYEQFF
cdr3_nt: TGCAGCGTTGAAGGAGCTAGCGGGAGCATATATGAGCAGTTCTTC

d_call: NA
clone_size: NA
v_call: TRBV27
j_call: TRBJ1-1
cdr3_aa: CASSRTGVTEAFF
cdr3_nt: TGTGCCAGCAGTCGAACCGGGGTCACTGAAGCTTTCTTT

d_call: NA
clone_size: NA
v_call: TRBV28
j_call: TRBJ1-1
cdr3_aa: CASSLVQNTEAFF
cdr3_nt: TGTGCCAGCAGTTTGGTACAGAACACTGAAGCTTTCTTT

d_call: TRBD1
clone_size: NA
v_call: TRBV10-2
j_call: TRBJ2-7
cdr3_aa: CASSLTGSSYEQYF
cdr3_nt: TGCGCCAGCAGCTTGACAGGGTCCTCCTACGAGCAGTACTTC

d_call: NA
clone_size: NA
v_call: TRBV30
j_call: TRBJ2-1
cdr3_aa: CAWSGGSSYNEQFF
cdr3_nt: TGTGCCTGGAGCGGTGGGAGCTCCTACAATGAGCAGTTCTTC

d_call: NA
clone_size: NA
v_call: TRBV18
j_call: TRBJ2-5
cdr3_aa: CASSRERQETQYF
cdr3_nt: TGTGCCAGCTCACGCGAGAGACAAGAGACCCAGTACTTC

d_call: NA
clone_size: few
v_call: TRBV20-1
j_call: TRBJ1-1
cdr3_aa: CSARFRGEAFF
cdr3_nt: TGCAGTGCTAGGTTCCGGGGGGAAGCTTTCTTT

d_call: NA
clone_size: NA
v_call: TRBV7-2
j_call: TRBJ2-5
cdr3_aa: CASSLQMQRQETQYF
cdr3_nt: TGTGCCAGCAGCCTACAGATGCAAAGGCAAGAGACCCAGTACTTC

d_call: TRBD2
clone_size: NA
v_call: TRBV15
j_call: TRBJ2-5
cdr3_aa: CATREGRGGSLETQYF
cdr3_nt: TGTGCCACTCGTGAGGGGAGGGGCGGGTCACTAGAGACCCAGTACTTC

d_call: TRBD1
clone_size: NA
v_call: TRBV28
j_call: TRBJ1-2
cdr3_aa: CASNDRALGHGYTF
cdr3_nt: TGTGCCAGCAATGACAGGGCCCTCGGACATGGCTACACCTTC

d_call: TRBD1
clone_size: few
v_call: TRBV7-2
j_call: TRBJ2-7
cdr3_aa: CASSRGTGWPYEQYF
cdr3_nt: TGTGCCAGCAGCCGCGGGACAGGGTGGCCCTACGAGCAGTACTTC

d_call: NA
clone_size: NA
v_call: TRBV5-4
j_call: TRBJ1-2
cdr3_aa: CASSFKGLDGYTF
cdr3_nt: TGTGCCAGCAGCTTTAAGGGGTTGGATGGCTACACCTTC

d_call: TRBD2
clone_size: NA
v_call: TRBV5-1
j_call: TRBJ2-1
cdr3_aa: CASSPGLAGGRNEQFF
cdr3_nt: TGCGCCAGCAGCCCCGGACTAGCGGGAGGTCGGAATGAGCAGTTCTTC

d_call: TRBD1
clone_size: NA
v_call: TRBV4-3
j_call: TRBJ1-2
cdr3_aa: CASSRDSYGYTF
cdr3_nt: TGCGCCAGCAGCCGGGACAGCTATGGCTACACCTTC

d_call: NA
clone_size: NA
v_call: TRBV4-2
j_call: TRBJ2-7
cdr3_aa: CASSQDPDRGNYEQYF
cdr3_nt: TGTGCCAGCAGCCAAGACCCTGACCGGGGGAACTACGAGCAGTACTTC

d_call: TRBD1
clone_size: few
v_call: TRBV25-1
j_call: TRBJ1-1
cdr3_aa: CASSADPDRVAEAFF
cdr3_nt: TGTGCCAGCAGTGCCGATCCCGACAGGGTGGCTGAAGCTTTCTTT

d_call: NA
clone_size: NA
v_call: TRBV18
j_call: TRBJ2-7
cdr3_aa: CASSPGVNRRVSEQYF
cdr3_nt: TGTGCCAGCTCACCAGGGGTCAACAGAAGAGTATCAGAGCAGTACTTC

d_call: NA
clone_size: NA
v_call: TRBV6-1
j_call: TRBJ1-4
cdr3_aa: CASSDSTNEKLFF
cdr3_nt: TGTGCCAGCAGTGACTCAACTAATGAAAAACTGTTTTTT

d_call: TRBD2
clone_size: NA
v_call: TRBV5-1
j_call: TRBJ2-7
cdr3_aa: CASSLDGRAVYEQYF
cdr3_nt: TGCGCCAGCAGCTTGGACGGGAGGGCCGTGTACGAGCAGTACTTC

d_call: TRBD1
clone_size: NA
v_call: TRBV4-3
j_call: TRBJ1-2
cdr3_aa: CASSQDRQGFYGYTF
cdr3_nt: TGCGCCAGCAGCCAAGACCGACAGGGTTTCTATGGCTACACCTTC

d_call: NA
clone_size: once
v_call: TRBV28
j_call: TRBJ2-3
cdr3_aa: CASRPYQTVDTQYF
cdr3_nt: TGTGCCAGCAGACCCTACCAGACCGTGGATACGCAGTATTTT

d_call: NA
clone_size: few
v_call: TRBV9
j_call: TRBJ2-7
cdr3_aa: CASSGRQPGHEQYF
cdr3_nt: TGTGCCAGCAGCGGACGACAGCCAGGGCACGAGCAGTACTTC

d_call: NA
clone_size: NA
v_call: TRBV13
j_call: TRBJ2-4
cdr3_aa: CASSLSPSTGDKNIQYF
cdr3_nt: TGTGCCAGCAGCCTATCCCCCTCGACCGGAGACAAAAACATTCAGTACTTC

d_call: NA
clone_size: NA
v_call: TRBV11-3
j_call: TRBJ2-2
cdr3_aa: CASSPLTGELFF
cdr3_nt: TGTGCCAGCAGCCCTTTAACCGGGGAGCTGTTTTTT

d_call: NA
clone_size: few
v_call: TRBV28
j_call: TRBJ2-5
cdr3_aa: CASSLGNQETQYF
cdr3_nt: TGTGCCAGCAGTTTAGGGAACCAAGAGACCCAGTACTTC

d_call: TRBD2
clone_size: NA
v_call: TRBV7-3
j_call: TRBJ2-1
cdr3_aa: CASSLGGGYNEQFF
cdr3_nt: TGTGCCAGCAGCTTAGGGGGAGGGTACAATGAGCAGTTCTTC

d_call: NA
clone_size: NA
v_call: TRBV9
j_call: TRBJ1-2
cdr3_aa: CASSAPSGLADYTF
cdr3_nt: TGTGCCAGCAGCGCTCCGTCAGGGTTAGCGGACTACACCTTC

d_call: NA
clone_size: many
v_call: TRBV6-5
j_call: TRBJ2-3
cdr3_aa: CASRGSTDTQYF
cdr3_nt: TGTGCCAGCAGAGGTAGCACAGATACGCAGTATTTT

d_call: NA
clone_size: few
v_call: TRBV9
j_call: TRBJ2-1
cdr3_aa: CASSVAGGPYNEQFF
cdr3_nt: TGTGCCAGCAGCGTAGCAGGAGGGCCGTACAATGAGCAGTTCTTC

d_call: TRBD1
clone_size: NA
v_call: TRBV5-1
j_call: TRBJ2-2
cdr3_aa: CASSFRTGETGELFF
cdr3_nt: TGCGCCAGCAGCTTCAGGACAGGGGAAACCGGGGAGCTGTTTTTT

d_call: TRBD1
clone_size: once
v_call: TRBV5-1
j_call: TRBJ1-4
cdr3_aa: CASSFGTGNEKLFF
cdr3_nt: TGCGCCAGCAGCTTCGGGACAGGGAATGAAAAACTGTTTTTT

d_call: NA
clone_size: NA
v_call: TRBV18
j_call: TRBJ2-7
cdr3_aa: CASSPQAGRGGEQYF
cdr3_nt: TGTGCCAGCTCACCACAAGCGGGAAGGGGGGGTGAGCAGTACTTC

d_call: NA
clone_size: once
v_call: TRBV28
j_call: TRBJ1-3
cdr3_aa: CASSLFIRGNTIYF
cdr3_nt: TGTGCCAGCAGTTTATTCATCCGAGGAAACACCATATATTTT

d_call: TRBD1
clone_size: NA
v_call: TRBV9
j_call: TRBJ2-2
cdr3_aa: CASSGGQGAGELFF
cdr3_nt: TGTGCCAGCAGCGGGGGGCAGGGGGCCGGGGAGCTGTTTTTT

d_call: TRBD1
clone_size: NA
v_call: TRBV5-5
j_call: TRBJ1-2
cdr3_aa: CASSSGGAGYGYTF
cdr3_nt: TGTGCCAGCAGCTCAGGGGGCGCTGGCTATGGCTACACCTTC

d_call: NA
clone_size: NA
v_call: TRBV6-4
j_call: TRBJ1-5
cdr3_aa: CASNPRDRVNQPQHF
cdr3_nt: TGTGCCAGTAACCCTCGGGACCGAGTCAATCAGCCCCAGCATTTT

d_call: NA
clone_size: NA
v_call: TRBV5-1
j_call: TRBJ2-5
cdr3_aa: CASSLDRGGGTQYF
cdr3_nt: TGCGCCAGCAGCTTGGATCGGGGTGGTGGGACCCAGTACTTC

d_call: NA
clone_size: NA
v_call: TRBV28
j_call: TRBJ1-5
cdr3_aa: CASNSDAGNQPQHF
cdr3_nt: TGTGCCAGCAACAGTGATGCGGGGAATCAGCCCCAGCATTTT

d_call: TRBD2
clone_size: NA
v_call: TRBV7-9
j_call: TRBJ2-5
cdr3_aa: CASSPTGTSGRLETQYF
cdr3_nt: TGTGCCAGCAGCCCCACCGGGACTAGCGGGAGATTAGAGACCCAGTACTTC

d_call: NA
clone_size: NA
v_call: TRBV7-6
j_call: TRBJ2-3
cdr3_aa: CASSLAQGFGDTQYF
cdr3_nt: TGTGCCAGCAGCTTAGCGCAGGGGTTTGGAGATACGCAGTATTTT

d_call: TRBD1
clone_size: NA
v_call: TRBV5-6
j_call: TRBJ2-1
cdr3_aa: CASSSRFETGAGNEQFF
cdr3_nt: TGTGCCAGCAGTTCGCGTTTTGAGACAGGGGCTGGGAATGAGCAGTTCTTC

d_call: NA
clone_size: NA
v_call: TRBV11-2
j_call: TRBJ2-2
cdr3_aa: CASSFGAGELFF
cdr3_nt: TGTGCCAGCAGCTTTGGTGCCGGGGAGCTGTTTTTT

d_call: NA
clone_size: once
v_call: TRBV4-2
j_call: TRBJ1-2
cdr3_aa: CASSQDSKALFYNYGYTF
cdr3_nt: TGTGCCAGCAGCCAAGATAGTAAGGCCTTATTCTATAACTATGGCTACACCTTC

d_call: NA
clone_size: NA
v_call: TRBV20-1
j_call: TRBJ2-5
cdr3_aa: CSAQRETQYF
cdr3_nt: TGCAGTGCCCAAAGGGAGACCCAGTACTTC